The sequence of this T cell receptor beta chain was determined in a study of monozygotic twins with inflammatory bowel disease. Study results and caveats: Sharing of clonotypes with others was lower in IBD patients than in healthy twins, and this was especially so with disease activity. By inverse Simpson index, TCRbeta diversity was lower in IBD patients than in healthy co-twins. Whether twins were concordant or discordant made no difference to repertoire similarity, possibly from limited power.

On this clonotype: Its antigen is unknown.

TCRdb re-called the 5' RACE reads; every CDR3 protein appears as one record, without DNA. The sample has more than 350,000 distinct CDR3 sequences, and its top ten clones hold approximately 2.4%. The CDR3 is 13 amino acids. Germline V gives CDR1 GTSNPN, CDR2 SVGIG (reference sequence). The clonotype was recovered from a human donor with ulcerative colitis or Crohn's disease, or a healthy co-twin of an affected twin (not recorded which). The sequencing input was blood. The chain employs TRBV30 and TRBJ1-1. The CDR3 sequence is CAWSLQGNTEAFF.